This T cell receptor beta chain was documented in a study of blood T cell repertoires in COVID-19. Germline CDR1 is MNHEY and CDR2 is SMNVEV (reference sequence). The CDR3 has 13 amino acids. Trimming removed 1 base at V and 5 bases at J, with 5 bases between. Data came from immunoSEQ multiplex PCR; TCRdb stores just in-frame clones and leaves some out. This sample has about 190,000 clones; approximately 91% occur once, and the top ten carry around 1.1%. The sample consisted of peripheral blood. The TCR sequence derives from a man aged 25-45 years with acute or convalescent COVID-19. V is TRBV27 and J is TRBJ2-2, with D unresolved. CDR3 nucleotides: TGTGCCAGCAGTTTATTTCGGACCGGGGAGCTGTTTTTT. Translated, it gives CASSLFRTGELFF.